This T cell receptor beta chain was observed in a study of blood T cell repertoires in COVID-19. Turning to the study itself: COVID-19 samples from acute and convalescent phases originated in the United States, Italy and Spain.

Assay: immunoSEQ multiplex PCR; the TCRdb copy retains only in-frame clones and omits some. The table records roughly 150,000 clones, around 83% of them present only once. The CDR3 length is 16 residues. The germline V gene has CDR1 MDHEN and CDR2 SYDVKM. Trimming removed 4 bases from V and 3 bases from J; junction bases left unmatched: 7. Sequencing was performed on peripheral blood. The TCR sequence derives from a woman aged 70-85 years who had recovered from COVID-19. The chain carries TRBV28 and TRBJ1-5, with 9 bases identical to TRBD1. CDR3: CASSSTGTGINQPQHF. The CDR3, as DNA: TGTGCCAGCAGTTCCACCGGGACAGGGATCAATCAGCCCCAGCATTTT. Based on the CDR3 plus reference TRBV28 and TRBJ1-5, the full variable domain is DVKVTQSSRYLVKRTGEKVFLECVQDMDHENMFWYRQDPGLGLRLIYFSYDVKMKEKGDIPEGYSVSREKKERFSLILESASTNQTSMYLCASSSTGTGINQPQHFGDGTRLSIL.